The 21 T cell receptor beta chains reported below all come from one sample, sequenced in a study of blood T cell repertoires in COVID-19. Produced via immunoSEQ multiplex PCR; TCRdb's table is partial and in-frame only. The sample lists tens of thousands of clones, approximately 90% occurring once. Sequencing used PBMCs or T cells enriched from blood (not recorded which). The receptor source for this set is a woman in her fifties or sixties with acute COVID-19.

The V and J genes are TRBV5-8 and TRBJ2-1; TRBD2 matches at 13 bases. Per germline, CDR1 SGHTS and CDR2 YDEGEE. CDR3 length: 16 residues. The ends lost 5 bases at V and 0 bases at J; junction bases unmatched: 2. The CDR3: CASRRTSGSSYNEQFF. In DNA form, the CDR3 reads TGTGCCAGCAGACGGACTAGCGGGAGCTCCTACAATGAGCAGTTCTTC.

The table lists this clone with a count of one. The genes are TRBV7-6 and TRBJ2-2; tentative D call: TRBD2 (6 bases). Per the germline V gene, CDR1 is SGHVS and CDR2 is FNYEAQ. Trimming took off 6 bases at V and 6 bases at J, with 20 bases between the two ends. The CDR3 runs to 16 residues. The CDR3 here is CASSHLFREKAGELFF. For the CDR3, the DNA is TGTGCCAGCAGTCATCTATTCCGGGAGAAAGCCGGGGAGCTGTTTTTT.

The CDR3 nucleotides read TGTGCCAGCAGTGATTACAGGGTAAATAAGTACGAGCAGTACTTC. Residues: CASSDYRVNKYEQYF. The rearrangement links TRBV6-1 to TRBJ2-7; maybe TRBD1 (6 bases). This CDR3 is 15 amino acids long. In germline, CDR1 is MNHNS, CDR2 SASEGT. V was shortened by 3 bases and J by 4 bases, with 16 bases between the two germline ends.

The chain has TRBV5-1 and TRBJ2-3; D is possibly TRBD2 (6 bases). There are 15 residues in the CDR3. Germline values: CDR1 SGHRS, CDR2 YFSETQ. Trimming cost V 0 bases and J 4 bases, with 12 bases left between them. The CDR3 sequence: CASSLDTPGADTQYF. The DNA of the CDR3 is TGCGCCAGCAGCTTGGACACCCCGGGAGCAGATACGCAGTATTTT.

The chain carries TRBV6-5 and TRBJ1-4; a weak D match, TRBD1 (5 bases). The germline gives CDR1 MNHEY, CDR2 SVGAGI. This CDR3 region has 14 residues. V lost 5 bases and J 7 bases, leaving 14 bases between the germline ends. The DNA of the CDR3 is TGTGCCAGCAGTAAACCAGGGTCCAGTGAAAAACTGTTTTTT. Translation: CASSKPGSSEKLFF.

The genes are TRBV7-9 and TRBJ1-4; TRBD1 aligns across 9 bases. Per the germline V gene, CDR1 is SEHNR and CDR2 is FQNEAQ (reference sequence). The length of the CDR3 is 16 residues. V lost 3 bases and J lost 5; bases outside the gene matches: 7. CDR3 protein: CASSFPRGTGNEKLFF. The CDR3 nucleotides are TGTGCCAGCAGCTTCCCGAGGGGGACAGGGAATGAAAAACTGTTTTTT.

This rearrangement joins TRBV7-8 to TRBJ1-3; D possibly corresponds to TRBD1 (5 bases). CDR3 length equals 18 residues. From germline, CDR1 is SGHVS and CDR2 FQNEAQ. V was pared by 1 base and J by 3 bases, with 19 bases between. In nucleotides, the CDR3 is TGTGCCAGCAGCTTAGTCTCTGGGGGGACCTCGGGTGGAAACACCATATATTTT. Residues: CASSLVSGGTSGGNTIYF.

This clone has just a few counts. This rearrangement joins TRBV15 to TRBJ1-3, with D maybe TRBD1 (5 bases). The V end was cut by 0 bases, the J end by 1 base, with 10 bases between. Germline V gene lookup returns CDR1 LNHNV and CDR2 YYDKDF (reference sequence). The CDR3 is made up of 16 amino acids. This CDR3 reads CATSRDLGDSGNTIYF. The CDR3 nucleotides are TGTGCCACCAGCAGAGATCTAGGGGATTCTGGAAACACCATATATTTT.

In this sample, this clone turned up once. The chain links TRBV7-9 to TRBJ2-7, with TRBD2 as a possible D gene (6 bases). Germline assignment: CDR1 SEHNR and CDR2 FQNEAQ (reference sequence). The ends were cut back, 1 base at V and 0 bases at J, with 19 bases in the middle. This CDR3 spans 18 amino acids. The CDR3 DNA sequence: TGTGCCAGCAGCTTAGATCGGTGGGGGGTCAAGAGCTCCTACGAGCAGTACTTC. Its translation is CASSLDRWGVKSSYEQYF.

CDR3 region: CAISESNRVGSPLHF. The CDR3 nucleotides are TGTGCCATCAGTGAGTCGAACAGGGTGGGTTCACCCCTCCACTTT. This rearrangement joins TRBV10-3 to TRBJ1-6; weak D call: TRBD1 (6 bases). The CDR3 is 15 amino acids. The germline V gene has CDR1 ENHRY and CDR2 SYGVKD. Trimming stripped 0 bases from V and 9 bases from J, with 12 bases between.

The rearrangement joins TRBV6-5 to TRBJ2-5; tentatively, D is TRBD2 (5 bases). Per germline, CDR1 MNHEY and CDR2 SVGAGI. The CDR3 is made up of 13 amino acids. Trimming left V 0 bases short and J 6 bases short, with 8 bases between. This chain's CDR3 is CASSYSGLQTQYF. The DNA for the CDR3 is TGTGCCAGCAGTTACTCCGGACTGCAGACCCAGTACTTC.

This chain connects TRBV3-1 (or the pseudogene TRBV3-2) to TRBJ1-5; 7 bases match TRBD1. CDR1 LGHDT and CDR2 YNNKEL come from the germline V gene (reference sequence). Losses at the gene ends were 0 bases for V and 5 bases for J; bases not matched to a gene: 4. The CDR3 length is 15 residues. CDR3 nucleotide sequence: TGTGCCAGCAGCCAAGAGAGGGGGCATCATCAGCCCCAGCATTTT. This gives the protein CASSQERGHHQPQHF.

This clone was seen once. This chain uses TRBV12-3 or TRBV12-4 with TRBJ2-5; a weak D match, TRBD1 (5 bases). This CDR3 has 13 amino acids. The V and J ends lost 1 base and 5 bases respectively, with 8 bases between them. The CDR3 coding sequence is TGTGCCAGCAGTTTAGAAAGGGGTGAGACCCAGTACTTC. Its translation: CASSLERGETQYF.

The V and J genes are TRBV7-3 and TRBJ1-1, with TRBD1 matching over 9 bases. Trimming cost V 5 bases and J 4 bases; bases outside gene matches: 5. The germline CDR1 and CDR2 sequences are SGHTA and FQGTGA. The length of the CDR3 is 14 residues. The CDR3 nucleotides are TGTGCCAGCAGCCCACAGGGGGCTTTCACTGAAGCTTTCTTT. It translates to CASSPQGAFTEAFF.

This chain joins TRBV21-1 and TRBJ2-1; the table's D call TRBD1 went unverified against the DNA. TRBV21-1 is shown as a pseudogene. The CDR3 is 16 residues long. The CDR3 here is CASSKKGRTGDNEQFF. The CDR3 DNA is TGTGCCAGCAGCAAAAAAGGGAGAACAGGGGACAATGAGCAGTTCTTC.

The genes are TRBV7-2 and TRBJ2-7; 8 bases line up with TRBD1. V dropped 5 bases and J dropped 2; count of bases not matched to a gene: 5. CDR1 and CDR2 (germline): SGHTA, FQGNSA. The CDR3 length is 14 residues. CDR3 bases: TGTGCCAGCAGCGGCCGGGACAGGCCCTACGAGCAGTACTTC. It translates to CASSGRDRPYEQYF.

V gene TRBV11-2 combines with J gene TRBJ2-5; no definite D call. Trimming took 1 base from V and 4 from J, leaving 10 bases between them. CDR3 length equals 14 residues. In germline, CDR1 is SGHAT, CDR2 FQNNGV. The CDR3 region has the DNA TGTGCCAGCAGCTTAGTAGCTCCGCGAGAGACCCAGTACTTC. Its translation: CASSLVAPRETQYF. The entire variable domain, with the rest obtained from reference TRBV11-2 and TRBJ2-5, is as follows: EAGVAQSPRYKIIEKRQSVAFWCNPISGHATLYWYQQILGQGPKLLIQFQNNGVVDDSQLPKDRFSAERLKGVDSTLKIQPAKLEDSAVYLCASSLVAPRETQYFGPGTRLLVL.

This chain connects TRBV2 to TRBJ1-4; TRBD1 aligns across 9 bases. CDR1 SNHLY and CDR2 FYNNEI come from the germline V gene. CDR3 size: 15 residues. Trimming at V came to 5 bases and at J to 5 bases, leaving 6 bases not matched to a gene. This CDR3 is CASSQMTGGNEKLFF. CDR3 in DNA: TGTGCCAGCAGTCAAATGACAGGGGGGAATGAAAAACTGTTTTTT.

About this clone: At one end the junction does not follow the germline gene, possibly because of a read error. The rearrangement links TRBV7-9 to TRBJ2-7; no clear D gene. Germline CDR1 and CDR2: SEHNR and FQNEAQ (reference sequence). The CDR3 is 12 amino acids. The CDR3 DNA is TGTGCCAGCAGCTTTATGTCCTCCGAGCAGTACTTC. Protein: CASSFMSSEQYF.

CDR3 nucleotide sequence: TGTGCCAGCAGCCCAGAAGGAGGGGGCGAGCAGTTCTTC. As protein: CASSPEGGGEQFF. The chain couples TRBV4-2 to TRBJ2-1; D is perhaps TRBD1 (7 bases). V lost 4 bases to trimming and J lost 10 bases, with 14 bases between them. CDR1 LGHNA and CDR2 YNFKEQ come from the germline V gene. The CDR3 covers 13 residues.

The chain has TRBV7-9 and TRBJ2-5; unclear D gene. Trimming stripped 5 bases from V and 3 bases from J, with 4 bases between. CDR3 length equals 11 residues. The V gene's germline CDR1 is SEHNR and CDR2 FQNEAQ (reference sequence). For the CDR3, the DNA is TGTGCCAGCAGCACAGAAGAGACCCAGTACTTC. As protein: CASSTEETQYF. Drawing the rest from reference TRBV7-9 and TRBJ2-5, the complete variable domain is DTGVSQNPRHKITKRGQNVTFRCDPISEHNRLYWYRQTLGQGPEFLTYFQNEAQLEKSRLLSDRFSAERPKGSFSTLEIQRTEQGDSAMYLCASSTEETQYFGPGTRLLVL.